This T cell receptor beta chain appears in the sequencing data of a study of blood T cell repertoires in COVID-19. At the level of the study: From the United States, Italy and Spain came samples of acute and convalescent COVID-19. The analysed material was cDNA or gDNA that came from T cells, B-cell-depleted T cells, or PBMCs.

Profiled with immunoSEQ multiplex PCR; TCRdb holds only in-frame clones, not every one. In the table there are about 260,000 clones, 75% to 90% of which are singletons. The CDR3 length is 18 residues. Trimming removed 2 bases from V and 1 base from J; junction bases left unmatched: 5. CDR1 and CDR2 (germline): LNHDA, SQIVND (reference sequence). Sequencing was performed on peripheral blood. The sequence was collected from a man aged 55 to 69 who had recovered from COVID-19. The chain is built from TRBV19 and TRBJ2-1; 13 nucleotides line up with TRBD2. The CDR3 protein is CASSITSGRALSYNEQFF. CDR3 in DNA: TGTGCCAGTAGTATAACTAGCGGGAGGGCCTTATCCTACAATGAGCAGTTCTTC.